This TCR beta chain was sequenced during a study of glioma-infiltrating T cells after dendritic cell vaccination. Time point indicated: after dendritic cell vaccination, including at tumor progression/relapse. Fresh-frozen tumor tissue and more than two years of survival data were available for all. Produced via immunoSEQ multiplex PCR; TCRdb's table is partial and in-frame only. This table has 99,000 or so clones, 75% to 90% appearing once. Trimming took 5 bases from V and 4 from J; bases not matched to a gene: 5. The CDR3 has 14 amino acids. CDR1 and CDR2 from the germline V gene are PRHDT and FYEKMQ (reference sequence).

The chain employs TRBV13 and TRBJ2-7; 10 bases line up with TRBD2. The clonotype was recovered from a human donor with glioblastoma. The sample in question was blood, obtained after dendritic cell vaccination. The CDR3 here is CASSPGLAIYEQYF. The DNA for the CDR3 is TGTGCCAGCAGCCCGGGACTAGCGATTTACGAGCAGTACTTC. Filled out from reference TRBV13 and TRBJ2-7, the complete variable domain reads AAGVIQSPRHLIKEKRETATLKCYPIPRHDTVYWYQQGPGQDPQFLISFYEKMQSDKGSIPDRFSAQQFSDYHSELNMSSLELGDSALYFCASSPGLAIYEQYFGPGTRLTVT.